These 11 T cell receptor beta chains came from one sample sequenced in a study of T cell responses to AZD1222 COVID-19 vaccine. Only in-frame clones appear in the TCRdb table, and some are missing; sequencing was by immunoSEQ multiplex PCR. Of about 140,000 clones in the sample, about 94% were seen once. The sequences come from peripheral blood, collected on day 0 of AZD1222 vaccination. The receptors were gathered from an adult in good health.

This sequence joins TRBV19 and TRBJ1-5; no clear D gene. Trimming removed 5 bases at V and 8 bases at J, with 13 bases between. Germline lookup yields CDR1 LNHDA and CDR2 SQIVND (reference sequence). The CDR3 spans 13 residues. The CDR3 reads CASSSRTLEPQHF. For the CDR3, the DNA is TGTGCCAGTAGTTCCCGGACGCTTGAGCCCCAGCATTTT.

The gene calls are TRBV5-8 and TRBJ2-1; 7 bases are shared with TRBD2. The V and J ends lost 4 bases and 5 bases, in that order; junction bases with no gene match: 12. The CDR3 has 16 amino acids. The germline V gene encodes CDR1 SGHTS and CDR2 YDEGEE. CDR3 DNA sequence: TGTGCCAGCAGCCGAAGCCCGGGGGAGGGTCACAATGAGCAGTTCTTC. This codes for CASSRSPGEGHNEQFF.

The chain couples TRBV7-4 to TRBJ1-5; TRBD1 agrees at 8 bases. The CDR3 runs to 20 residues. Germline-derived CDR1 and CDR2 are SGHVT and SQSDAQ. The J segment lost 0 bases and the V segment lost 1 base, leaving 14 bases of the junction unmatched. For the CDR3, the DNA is TGTGCCAGCAGCTTAGTACGTGGGCAGGGGGCCAAGGATAGCAATCAGCCCCAGCATTTT. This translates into CASSLVRGQGAKDSNQPQHF.

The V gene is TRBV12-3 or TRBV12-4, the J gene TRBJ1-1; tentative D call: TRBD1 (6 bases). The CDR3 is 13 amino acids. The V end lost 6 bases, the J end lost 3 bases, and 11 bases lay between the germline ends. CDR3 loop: CASSNRVYTEAFF. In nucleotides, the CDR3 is TGTGCCAGCAGCAACAGGGTTTACACTGAAGCTTTCTTT.

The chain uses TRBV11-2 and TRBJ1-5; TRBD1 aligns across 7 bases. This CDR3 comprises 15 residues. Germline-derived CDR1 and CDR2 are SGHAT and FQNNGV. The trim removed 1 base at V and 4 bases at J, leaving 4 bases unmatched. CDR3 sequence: CASSLGGQFNQPQHF. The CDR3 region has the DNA TGTGCCAGCAGCTTAGGGGGACAGTTTAATCAGCCCCAGCATTTT.

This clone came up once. DNA of the CDR3: TGTGCCAGCAGCTCTAGGACCACAGATACGCAGTATTTT. Its translation: CASSSRTTDTQYF. The chain uses TRBV11-3 and TRBJ2-3, with no clear D. Germline V CDR1 and CDR2: SGHNT, YENEEA. Trimming stripped 4 bases from V and 2 bases from J, with 7 bases between. The length of the CDR3 is 13 residues.

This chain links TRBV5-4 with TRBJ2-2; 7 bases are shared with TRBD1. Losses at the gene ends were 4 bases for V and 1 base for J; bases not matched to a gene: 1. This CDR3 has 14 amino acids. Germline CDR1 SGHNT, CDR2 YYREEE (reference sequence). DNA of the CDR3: TGTGCCAGCAGCAGGACAGGGAACACCGGGGAGCTGTTTTTT. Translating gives CASSRTGNTGELFF.

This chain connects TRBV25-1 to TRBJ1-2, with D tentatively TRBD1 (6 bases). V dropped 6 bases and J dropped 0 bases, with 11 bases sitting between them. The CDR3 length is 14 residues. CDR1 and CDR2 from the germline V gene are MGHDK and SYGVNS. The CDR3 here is CASRAGATNYGYTF. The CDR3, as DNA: TGTGCCAGCAGGGCAGGGGCCACTAACTATGGCTACACCTTC.

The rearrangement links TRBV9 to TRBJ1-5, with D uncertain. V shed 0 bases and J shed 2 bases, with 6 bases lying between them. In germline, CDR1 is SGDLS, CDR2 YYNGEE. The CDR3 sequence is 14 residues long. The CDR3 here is CASSVDGGNQPQHF. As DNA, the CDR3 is TGTGCCAGCAGCGTAGATGGGGGCAATCAGCCCCAGCATTTT.

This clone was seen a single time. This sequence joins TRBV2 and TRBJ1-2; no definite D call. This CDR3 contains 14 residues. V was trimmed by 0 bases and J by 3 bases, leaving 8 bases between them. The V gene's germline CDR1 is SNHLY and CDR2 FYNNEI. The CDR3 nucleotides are TGTGCCAGCAGTGAAGCGGTCAGGCACTATGGCTACACCTTC. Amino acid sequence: CASSEAVRHYGYTF.

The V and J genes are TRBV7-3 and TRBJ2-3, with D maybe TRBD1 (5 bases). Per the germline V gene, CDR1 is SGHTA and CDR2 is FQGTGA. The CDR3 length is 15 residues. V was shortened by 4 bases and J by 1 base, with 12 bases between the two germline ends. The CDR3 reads CASSYGSRGTDTQYF. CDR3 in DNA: TGTGCCAGCAGCTATGGAAGCAGGGGCACAGATACGCAGTATTTT.